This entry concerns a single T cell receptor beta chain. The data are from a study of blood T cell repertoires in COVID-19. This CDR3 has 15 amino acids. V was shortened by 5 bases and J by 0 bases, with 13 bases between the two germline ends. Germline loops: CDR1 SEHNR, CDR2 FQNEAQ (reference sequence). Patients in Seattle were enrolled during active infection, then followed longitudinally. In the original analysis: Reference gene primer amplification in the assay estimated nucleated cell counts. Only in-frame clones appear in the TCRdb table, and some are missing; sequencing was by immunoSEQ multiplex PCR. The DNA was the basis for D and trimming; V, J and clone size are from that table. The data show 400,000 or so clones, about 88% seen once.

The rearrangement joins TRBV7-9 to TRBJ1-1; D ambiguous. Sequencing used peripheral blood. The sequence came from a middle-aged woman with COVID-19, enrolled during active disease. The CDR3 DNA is TGTGCCAGCAGCCCACAGACGGTGATGAACACTGAAGCTTTCTTT. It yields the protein CASSPQTVMNTEAFF.